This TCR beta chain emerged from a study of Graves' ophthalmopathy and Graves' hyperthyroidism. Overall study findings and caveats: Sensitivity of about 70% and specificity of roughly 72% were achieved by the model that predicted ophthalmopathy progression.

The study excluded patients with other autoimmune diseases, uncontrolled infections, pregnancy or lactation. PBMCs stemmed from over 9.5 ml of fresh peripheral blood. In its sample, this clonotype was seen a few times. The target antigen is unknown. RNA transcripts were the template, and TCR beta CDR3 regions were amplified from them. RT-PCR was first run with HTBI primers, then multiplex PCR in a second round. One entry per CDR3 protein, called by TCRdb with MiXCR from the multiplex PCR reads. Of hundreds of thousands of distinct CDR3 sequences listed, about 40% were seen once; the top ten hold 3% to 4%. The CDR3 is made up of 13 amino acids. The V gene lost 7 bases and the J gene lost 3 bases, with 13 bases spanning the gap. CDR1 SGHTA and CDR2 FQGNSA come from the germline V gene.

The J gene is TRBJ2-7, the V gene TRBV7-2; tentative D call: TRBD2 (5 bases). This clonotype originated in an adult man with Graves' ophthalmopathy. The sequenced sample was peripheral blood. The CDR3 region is CASKTGSYYEQYF. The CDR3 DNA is TGTGCCAGCAAGACGGGGTCTTACTACGAGCAGTACTTC. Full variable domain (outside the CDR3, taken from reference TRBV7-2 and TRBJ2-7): GAGVSQSPSNKVTEKGKDVELRCDPISGHTALYWYRQSLGQGLEFLIYFQGNSAPDKSGLPSDRFSAERTGGSVSTLTIQRTQQEDSAVYLCASKTGSYYEQYFGPGTRLTVT.